This T cell receptor (beta chain) was sequenced in a study of blood T cell repertoires in COVID-19. Everyone who took part was about 18 to 90 years old, and they came from about two dozen US areas. Two consecutive negative NP/OP PCR tests, clearance, or resolved symptoms defined Cohort 3 recovery. Trimming removed 6 bases from V and 11 bases from J; junction bases left unmatched: 14. The CDR3 length is 15 residues. Germline CDR1 reads MNHEY; CDR2 reads SVGAGI. In the study's own analysis: The assay estimated nucleated cells by amplifying reference gene primers. Method: immunoSEQ multiplex PCR; TCRdb's copy keeps in-frame clones and lacks some. The DNA was the basis for D and trimming; V, J and clone size are from that table. The profile shows roughly 500,000 clones, 88% of them singletons.

This chain joins TRBV6-5 and TRBJ1-1, with 11 bases aligning to TRBD1. The sequencing sample was made of PBMCs or T cells enriched from blood (not recorded which). The sequence derives from a woman aged 35 to 49 who had recovered from COVID-19. The CDR3 DNA sequence: TGTGCCAGCAGCAGCCCGGGACAGGGGGATTTGACGGCTTTCTTT. It encodes CASSSPGQGDLTAFF.